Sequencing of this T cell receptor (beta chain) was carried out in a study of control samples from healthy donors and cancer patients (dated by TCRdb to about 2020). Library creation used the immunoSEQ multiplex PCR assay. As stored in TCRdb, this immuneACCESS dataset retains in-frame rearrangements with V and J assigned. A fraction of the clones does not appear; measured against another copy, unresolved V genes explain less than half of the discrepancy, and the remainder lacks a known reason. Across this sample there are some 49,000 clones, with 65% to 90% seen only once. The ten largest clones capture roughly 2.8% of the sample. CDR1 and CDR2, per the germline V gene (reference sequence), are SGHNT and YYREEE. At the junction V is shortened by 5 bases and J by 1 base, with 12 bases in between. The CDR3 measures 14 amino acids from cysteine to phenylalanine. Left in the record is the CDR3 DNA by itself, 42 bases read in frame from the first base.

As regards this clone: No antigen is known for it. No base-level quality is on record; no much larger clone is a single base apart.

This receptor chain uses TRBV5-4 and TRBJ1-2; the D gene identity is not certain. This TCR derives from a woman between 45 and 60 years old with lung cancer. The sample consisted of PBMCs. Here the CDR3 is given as CASSSRGLNYGYTF. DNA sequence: TGTGCCAGCAGTTCTCGAGGGCTTAACTATGGCTACACCTTC.